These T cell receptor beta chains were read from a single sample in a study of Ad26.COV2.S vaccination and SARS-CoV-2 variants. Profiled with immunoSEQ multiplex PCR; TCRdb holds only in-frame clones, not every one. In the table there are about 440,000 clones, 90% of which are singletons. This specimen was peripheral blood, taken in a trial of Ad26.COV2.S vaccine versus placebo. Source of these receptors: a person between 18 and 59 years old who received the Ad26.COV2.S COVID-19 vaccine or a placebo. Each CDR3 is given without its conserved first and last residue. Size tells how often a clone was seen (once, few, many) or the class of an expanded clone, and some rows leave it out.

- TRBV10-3 AISGGLDDEQF
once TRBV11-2 ASRGDGNTIY
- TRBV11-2 ASSEGAGQPQH
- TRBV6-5 ASSMTGLNTGELF
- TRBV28 ASSVTWTGKSYEQY
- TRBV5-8 ASSWTSGRSRELF
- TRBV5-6 ASSRGAFGLYEQY
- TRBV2 ASRPGTVNSPLH
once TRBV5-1 ASSFRTKTTGELF
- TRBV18 ASSVGDGQPQH
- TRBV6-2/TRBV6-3 ASSPRLDTEAF
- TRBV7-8 ASSFRLRTDTQY
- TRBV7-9 ASSLGNLPYEQY
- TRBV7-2 ASSLRGAAGNTIY
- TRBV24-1 ATSRQGGSGELF
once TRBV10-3 AIRPTGGTSTDTQY
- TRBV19 ASRTSASSYNEQF
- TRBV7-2 ASSPNMGGEKLF
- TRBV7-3 ASSLKGSNEQF
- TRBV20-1 SASGPDTQY
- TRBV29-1 SVKKGDQPQH
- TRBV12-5 ASGLGPPEGAEAF
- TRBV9 ASSQTGSYEQY
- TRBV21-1 ASSEGQISSYEQY
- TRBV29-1 SVRGGGGYT
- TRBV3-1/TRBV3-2 ASSPSTDPDTQY
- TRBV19 ASSIGRGIGYNEQF
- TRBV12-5 ASTLGLAGARDNEQF
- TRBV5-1 ASSLGLAGGPSQETQY
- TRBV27 ASSLSRRNSGNTIY
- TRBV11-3 ASSLGGADGANVLT
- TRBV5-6 ASSLGPGRLQETQY
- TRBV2 ASSQGPSYEQY
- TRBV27 ASSSQGLAGLSGANVLT
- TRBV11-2 ASSLEWDRYYEQY
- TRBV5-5 ASSLIDNTEAF
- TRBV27 ASSLSWDSNQPQH
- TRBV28 ASREWSEKLF
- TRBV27 ASSYTFGVGYQETQY
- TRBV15 ATSAERGNIQY
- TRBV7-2 ASSPGGASTEAF
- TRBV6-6 ASSYPGGQGIQPQH
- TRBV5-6 ASSLPTGDGETQY
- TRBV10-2 ASSESTSGSNEQF
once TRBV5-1 ASSLGTGGVDEQF
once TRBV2 ASSVDYGMSGNTIY
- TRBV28 ASSPNPLRTLDEQF
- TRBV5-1 ASSYQGWNEQF